This T cell receptor beta chain stems from a study of T-cell reconstitution after alpha-beta-depleted transplantation in children. In regard to this clonotype: The antigen remains undetermined.

Whole-study findings and limits: From newly produced T cells came most of the T-cell counts and diversity one year after transplant.

The germline gives CDR1 SGHTA, CDR2 FQGNSA. CDR3 length: 12 residues. The germline V and J ends were trimmed by 2 bases and 13 bases, with 15 bases remaining between them. The library targeted TCRbeta and was prepared with unique molecular identifiers. TCRdb itself ran the PCR reads through MiXCR, one entry per CDR3 protein. This sample yields fewer than 750,000 distinct CDR3 sequences, of which roughly 27% are seen a single time; about 35% belongs to the top ten. The sample in question was PBMCs, obtained before TCRalphabeta/CD19-depleted stem cell transplant. This chain connects TRBV7-2 to TRBJ2-7; no definite D call. This sequence was found in a boy younger than two with Wiskott-Aldrich syndrome, due to receive a stem cell transplant. The CDR3 is CASSLLNRVVYF. CDR3 coding DNA: TGTGCCAGCAGCTTATTGAATCGAGTTGTCTACTTC.